The sequence of this TCR beta chain was determined in a study of glioma-infiltrating T cells (dated by TCRdb to 2015 to 2016). In the study overall: Glioma tissue, non-neoplastic brain tissue and matched peripheral blood mononuclear cells were used as sources from which TCR alpha- and beta-chain repertoires were sequenced. To measure how far tissue and blood T-cell populations diverged, each tissue-infiltrating repertoire was compared against the peripheral blood repertoire of the same patient. Three low-grade glioma patients, several primary glioblastoma patients and three non-glioma patients contributing non-neoplastic brain tissue were included in the paired cohort.

A word on this clonotype: Its antigen target is currently unknown. Nothing much larger sits one base from this clone, and base qualities are not available.

TCR alpha and beta CDR3 regions were amplified with the iRepertoire nested amplicon-rescue multiplex PCR (arm-PCR) platform from RNA. The input for one-step reverse transcription and amplification was 100-400 ng of either tissue mRNA or PBMC total RNA. After bead purification, a secondary multiplex PCR added Illumina adapters, and libraries were gel-purified between 200 and 400 bp. The libraries contained internal 6-nucleotide barcodes that were used for demultiplexing. Libraries were sequenced on an Illumina MiSeq with 2x220 or 2x250 nucleotide paired-end reads. As for the authors' bioinformatics: Paired reads were merged using FLASH 1.2.11 and were aligned to the GRCh37 human genome using BWA-MEM, after which TRA and TRB reads were extracted. V and J assignment used an IMGT-derived reference of cassette sequences and CDR3 motifs that included pseudogenes. Three-frame translation of reads was performed, and productive CDR3s were defined as those with a C...FGXG motif and no stop codons. Clonotypes were defined as unique combinations of V-J cassette pair and CDR3 amino acid sequence. Hamming distance filtering was applied to reads, with thresholds set by the sequence error rate of each sample in mapped regions. TCRdb took the public reads, trimmed them with fastp at Q25, ran MiXCR for clone calling and kept in-frame beta chains. Rows with one shared CDR3 protein collapse into an entry with the most common genes and DNA. These V and J calls rely on TCRdb rather than the paper's analysis. For this sample the table gives over 100,000 distinct CDR3 sequences, of which around a quarter were detected only once. The ten largest clones capture roughly 30% of the sample.

Overall results and qualifications from the work: The group comparisons were based on small numbers of patients: three non-neoplastic, three low-grade glioma and about eight glioblastoma patients. Very few CDR3 sequences were found to be shared between tissue and blood, and this scarcity was attributed to high CDR3 diversity and limited sampling. In non-neoplastic patients, VJ-independent divergence between tissue and blood fell below expectation, whereas in all gliomas, and especially in low-grade gliomas, the divergence rose above expectation.

Trimming takes 12 bases from V and 1 base from J, and the germline ends sit 18 bases apart. The CDR3, cysteine through phenylalanine, is 14 amino acids long. Just the 42-base CDR3 DNA is kept, in frame starting at base 1. The germline V gene specifies KGHDR as CDR1 and SFDVKD as CDR2. The TCR was taken from a human donor with low-grade glioma or glioblastoma, undergoing nonglioma brain surgery, or in good health (not recorded which). Sequences were obtained from glioma tissue, nonneoplastic brain tissue, or PBMCs (not recorded which). The chain uses TRBV24-1 and TRBJ2-7, and possibly TRBD1, on 7 matching bases. CDR3 reads: CAASSGDRSYEQYF. The nucleotide sequence reads as follows: TGTGCCGCGAGTTCGGGGGACAGATCCTACGAGCAGTACTTC.